Each of the 29 T cell receptor beta chains below was sequenced from the same sample in a study of regulatory T cells in long-lasting Graves disease. The time point: newly diagnosed GD, antithyroid drugs for less than 3 months. The TCR library was made from RNA extracted from PBMCs. Building of the TCR beta libraries involved iRepertoire HTBI primers and Arm-PCR of CDR3 regions. Via MiXCR, TCRdb re-called the multiplex PCR reads, giving one row per CDR3 protein. The table lists 400,000 to 500,000 distinct CDR3 sequences, 14% of them singletons. This same sample was also part of a study on T cells in Graves' hyperthyroidism and ophthalmopathy.

Sequencing was performed on peripheral blood mononuclear cells (PBMCs), taken at new diagnosis, from a patient treated with antithyroid drugs. The receptors derive from a woman between 50 and 59 years old with Graves disease.

In this sample, this clonotype turned up many times. The rearrangement links TRBV5-1 to TRBJ2-7, with 8 bases identical to TRBD2. Germline V gene sequence: CDR1 SGHRS, CDR2 YFSETQ. V dropped 2 bases and J dropped 6; count of bases not matched to a gene: 7. The CDR3 is 14 residues long. DNA of the CDR3: TGCGCCAGCAGCTTTTCGGGAGGGCCAGGCGAGCAGTACTTC. Amino acids: CASSFSGGPGEQYF.

The gene calls are TRBV5-6 and TRBJ1-2; D is unclear. The CDR3 covers 12 residues. V lost 0 bases and J 5 bases, leaving 5 bases between the germline ends. Germline CDR1 SGHDT, CDR2 YYEEEE. DNA of the CDR3: TGTGCCAGCAGCTTGGACCAGTATGGCTACACCTTC. It specifies CASSLDQYGYTF. Full variable domain (remainder filled in from reference TRBV5-6 and TRBJ1-2): DAGVTQSPTHLIKTRGQQVTLRCSPKSGHDTVSWYQQALGQGPQFIFQYYEEEERQRGNFPDRFSGHQFPNYSSELNVNALLLGDSALYLCASSLDQYGYTFGSGTRLTVV.

This clonotype was counted between two and nine times. The V gene is TRBV4-1, the J gene TRBJ1-5, with D perhaps TRBD1 (5 bases). Germline V gene sequence: CDR1 MGHRA, CDR2 YSYEKL. The V end lost 0 bases, the J end lost 2 bases, and 11 bases lay between the germline ends. CDR3 length: 16 amino acids. The CDR3 DNA follows: TGCGCCAGCAGCCAAGATGACGGGGACGGCAATCAGCCCCAGCATTTT. It yields the protein CASSQDDGDGNQPQHF.

The rearrangement uses TRBV20-1 and TRBJ2-7; 12 bases map to TRBD1. Germline CDR1 and CDR2: DFQATT and SNEGSKA (reference sequence). The CDR3 runs to 18 residues. V was pared by 0 bases and J by 1 base, with 10 bases of the junction left unmatched. The CDR3 protein is CSARDKGQGAYGSYEQYF. The CDR3 DNA reads as TGCAGTGCTAGAGATAAGGGACAGGGGGCGTATGGGTCCTACGAGCAGTACTTC.

This clonotype was recorded many times. The chain joins TRBV7-9 to TRBJ1-4; D is ambiguous. Germline V CDR1 and CDR2: SEHNR, FQNEAQ (reference sequence). This CDR3 has 11 residues. Deletions cut 5 bases from V and 12 bases from J, with 10 bases between. In nucleotides, the CDR3 is TGTGCCAGCAGCCCCGTTGAGGAACTGTTTTTT. It yields the protein CASSPVEELFF.

This chain uses TRBV19 with TRBJ2-1; TRBD1 matches at 11 bases. With V trimmed by 1 base and J by 8 bases, 10 bases remained unmatched. This CDR3 region has 17 residues. Looked up from germline, CDR1 is LNHDA and CDR2 is SQIVND (reference sequence). The CDR3 DNA sequence: TGTGCCAGTAGTATAGTGGCCGGACAGGGGGCTGGGGATGAGCAGTTCTTC. Protein product: CASSIVAGQGAGDEQFF.

The V and J genes are TRBV18 and TRBJ2-5; the D call may be TRBD1 or TRBD2 (6 bases each). V shed 4 bases and J shed 2 bases, with 14 bases lying between them. Germline CDR1 reads KGHSH; CDR2 reads LQKENI. The length of the CDR3 is 15 residues. The DNA of the CDR3 is TGTGCCAGCTCACTAGCGGACAGCTCTCAAGAGACCCAGTACTTC. Protein product: CASSLADSSQETQYF.

The chain links TRBV3-1 to TRBJ2-1; D gene uncertain. With the DNA end fitting TRBJ2-5 better, the J assignment may be wrong. CDR3 length equals 13 residues. CDR1 is LGHDT and CDR2 is YNNKEL in the germline V gene (reference sequence). The CDR3 protein is CASSQAPQETQYF. The CDR3 nucleotides read TGTGCCAGCAGCCAAGCTCCCCAAGAGACCCAGTACTTC.

This clonotype occurred many times. This chain connects TRBV27 to TRBJ2-7; 9 bases agree with TRBD1. Trimming removed 2 bases from V and 4 bases from J; junction bases left unmatched: 9. The germline V gene encodes CDR1 MNHEY and CDR2 SMNVEV (reference sequence). The CDR3 sequence is 16 residues long. The DNA of the CDR3 is TGTGCCAGCAGTTTACTGGGACAGGGATTGTGGTACGAGCAGTACTTC. Protein: CASSLLGQGLWYEQYF.

This clonotype was counted a few times. The chain has TRBV18 and TRBJ2-3; 11 nucleotides line up with TRBD2. CDR1 KGHSH and CDR2 LQKENI come from the germline V gene. This CDR3 contains 17 residues. V lost 3 bases and J lost 2; bases outside the gene matches: 7. CDR3 DNA sequence: TGTGCCAGCTCACCGCTAGAGACTAGCGGGATCACAGATACGCAGTATTTT. It yields the protein CASSPLETSGITDTQYF.

This chain uses TRBV6-2 or TRBV6-3 with TRBJ2-1, with unresolved D. Per germline, CDR1 MNHEY and CDR2 SVGEGT. Trimming removed 4 bases from V and 2 bases from J, with 18 bases in between. The CDR3 consists of 17 residues. The CDR3 nucleotides read TGTGCCAGCAGTTTTCCCAACGCCGACCAACCCTACAATGAGCAGTTCTTC. It translates to CASSFPNADQPYNEQFF.

This clonotype was observed a handful of times. The chain links TRBV7-9 to TRBJ2-7; 9 nucleotides agree with TRBD2. CDR1 and CDR2 from the germline V gene are SEHNR and FQNEAQ (reference sequence). This CDR3 is 16 amino acids long. Losses at the gene ends were 4 bases for V and 6 bases for J; bases not matched to a gene: 13. CDR3 bases: TGTGCCAGCAGCTCTACCCCTTTAGCGGGAGTAGGCGAGCAGTACTTC. This codes for CASSSTPLAGVGEQYF. The variable domain in full, completed from reference TRBV7-9 and TRBJ2-7, reads DTGVSQNPRHKITKRGQNVTFRCDPISEHNRLYWYRQTLGQGPEFLTYFQNEAQLEKSRLLSDRFSAERPKGSFSTLEIQRTEQGDSAMYLCASSSTPLAGVGEQYFGPGTRLTVT.

The genes are TRBV20-1 and TRBJ1-1; 7 nucleotides align to TRBD1. Looked up from germline, CDR1 is DFQATT and CDR2 is SNEGSKA (reference sequence). V shed 1 base and J 1 base; nucleotides not matched to a gene: 0. This CDR3 contains 13 residues. The CDR3 loop reads CSARGDRNTEAFF. The CDR3 DNA follows: TGCAGTGCTAGAGGGGACAGGAACACTGAAGCTTTCTTT.

This clonotype was counted many times. The J gene is TRBJ1-5, the V gene TRBV28; TRBD1 might be the D (6 bases). Germline V CDR1 and CDR2: MDHEN, SYDVKM. This CDR3 comprises 15 residues. The V end was cut by 7 bases, the J end by 3 bases, with 16 bases between. The CDR3 protein is CASKTTGTLNQPQHF. The CDR3 DNA follows: TGTGCCAGCAAGACGACAGGAACCCTCAATCAGCCCCAGCATTTT.

Many counts were recorded for this clonotype. J is TRBJ1-6 and V is TRBV30; possible D gene TRBD1, 6 bases. CDR3 length equals 15 residues. The V gene lost 1 base and the J gene lost 2 bases, with 9 bases spanning the gap. The V gene's germline CDR1 is GTSNPN and CDR2 SVGIG (reference sequence). The CDR3 here is CAWSGRGAYNSPLHF. As DNA, the CDR3 is TGTGCCTGGAGTGGAAGGGGGGCCTATAATTCACCCCTCCACTTT. Using reference TRBV30 and TRBJ1-6 for the parts outside the CDR3, the full variable domain is SQTIHQWPATLVQPVGSPLSLECTVEGTSNPNLYWYRQAAGRGLQLLFYSVGIGQISSEVPQNLSASRPQDRQFILSSKKLLLSDSGFYLCAWSGRGAYNSPLHFGNGTRLTVT.

There are many counts of this clonotype. The CDR3 is CAWSVGGSFDTQYF. In nucleotides, the CDR3 is TGTGCCTGGAGTGTTGGTGGGAGTTTCGATACGCAGTATTTT. This chain uses TRBV30 with TRBJ2-3; TRBD2 might be the D (5 bases). V gave up 0 bases and J gave up 6 bases, with 13 bases separating them. Germline loops: CDR1 GTSNPN, CDR2 SVGIG (reference sequence). The CDR3 is 14 amino acids.

The table lists this clonotype with many counts. This rearrangement joins TRBV30 to TRBJ2-1; D ambiguous. There are 10 residues in the CDR3. The V gene's germline CDR1 is GTSNPN and CDR2 SVGIG (reference sequence). Between the trimmed V and J ends, which lost 4 bases and 12 bases, there was a span of 10 bases. The CDR3 DNA is TGTGCCTGGATGCCTAGTCGGCAGTTCTTC. Translating it yields CAWMPSRQFF.

This clonotype was picked up many times. V and J are TRBV12-3 or TRBV12-4 and TRBJ2-4; perhaps TRBD2 as D (7 bases). The CDR3 loop spans 13 amino acids. Trimming removed 3 bases from V and 9 bases from J, with 12 bases in between. The CDR3 spells CASSFRGGGIQYF. CDR3 DNA sequence: TGTGCCAGCAGTTTTCGGGGAGGGGGCATTCAGTACTTC.

In this sample, this clonotype turned up a few times. The chain has TRBV4-1 and TRBJ2-2; maybe TRBD2 (6 bases). V was shortened by 1 base and J by 9 bases, with 21 bases between the two germline ends. The CDR3 consists of 17 residues. CDR1 and CDR2 from the germline V gene are MGHRA and YSYEKL. The CDR3 coding sequence is TGCGCCAGCAGCCAAGCCCGAGGGAGGAATTCCTTCCGGGAGCTGTTTTTT. Translation: CASSQARGRNSFRELFF.

This clonotype has at least ten counts. The chain links TRBV10-3 to TRBJ1-1, with no clear D. CDR1 ENHRY and CDR2 SYGVKD come from the germline V gene. CDR3 size: 13 residues. V lost 6 bases and J lost 3, with 11 bases in between. The CDR3 is CAISGVLDTEAFF. CDR3 bases: TGTGCCATCAGCGGTGTGCTGGACACTGAAGCTTTCTTT.

This clonotype was detected many times. The chain uses TRBV28 and TRBJ2-3; 8 bases are a match to TRBD2. Trimming removed 8 bases from V and 5 bases from J; junction bases left unmatched: 18. The length of the CDR3 is 17 residues. The V gene's germline CDR1 is MDHEN and CDR2 SYDVKM. The CDR3 loop reads CASLEGLAGPAKDTQYF. The DNA for the CDR3 is TGTGCCAGCCTAGAGGGGTTAGCGGGGCCCGCGAAAGATACGCAGTATTTT.

This clonotype was detected many times. The rearrangement uses TRBV6-1 and TRBJ2-3; 13 positions match TRBD2. Germline V lookup: CDR1 MNHNS, CDR2 SASEGT. V gave up 7 bases and J gave up 6 bases; unmatched junction bases: 10. The CDR3 consists of 16 residues. The CDR3 DNA follows: TGTGCCAGCACCGTACTAGCGGGAGGGCCATTGGATACGCAGTATTTT. This codes for CASTVLAGGPLDTQYF.

This clonotype appeared a few times. The chain combines TRBV10-2 with TRBJ2-5; D gene uncertain. Per the germline V gene, CDR1 is WSHSY and CDR2 is SAAADI. The CDR3 contains 11 residues. Trimming pared 6 bases from V and 2 bases from J, leaving 4 bases between. The chain's CDR3 is CASRGQETQYF. Here the CDR3 DNA reads TGCGCCAGCAGGGGACAAGAGACCCAGTACTTC.

As for this clonotype: Given the absence of the conserved phenylalanine or tryptophan at the CDR3 end, a read error is likely. The V gene is TRBV5-1, the J gene TRBJ1-1; D not resolved. The germline CDR1 and CDR2 sequences are SGHRS and YFSETQ. Trimming stripped 2 bases from V and 5 bases from J, with 16 bases between. The CDR3 is made up of 15 amino acids. CDR3 DNA: TGCGCCAGCAGCTTAAATCGATTCACGGGGACTGAAGCTTTCCTT. The encoded protein is CASSLNRFTGTEAFL.

The chain carries TRBV19 and TRBJ1-2, with TRBD1 matching over 9 bases. The CDR3 is made up of 16 amino acids. The ends lost 6 bases at V and 4 bases at J; junction bases unmatched: 12. CDR1 and CDR2 from the germline V gene are LNHDA and SQIVND (reference sequence). CDR3: CASSGPHRDRVYGYTF. The CDR3 DNA reads TGTGCCAGTAGCGGCCCCCACCGGGACAGGGTCTATGGCTACACCTTC.

This clonotype was recorded at least ten times. The rearrangement links TRBV28 to TRBJ2-1; 10 nucleotides align to TRBD2. V lost 4 bases and J lost 8; bases outside the gene matches: 8. The CDR3 consists of 15 residues. CDR1 MDHEN and CDR2 SYDVKM come from the germline V gene. The DNA for the CDR3 is TGTGCCAGCAGTTGGAGCGGGAGGGGATCGGATGAGCAGTTCTTC. This sequence encodes CASSWSGRGSDEQFF.

The sample holds many counts of this clonotype. The chain links TRBV30 to TRBJ2-7, with no clear D. Germline values: CDR1 GTSNPN, CDR2 SVGIG (reference sequence). V was clipped by 0 bases and J by 2 bases, with 11 bases between them. The CDR3 covers 14 residues. The CDR3 spells CAWSVVPMTYEQYF. The DNA for the CDR3 is TGTGCCTGGAGTGTAGTTCCAATGACCTACGAGCAGTACTTC.

This clonotype was found many times. This rearrangement joins TRBV18 to TRBJ1-1, with D tentatively TRBD1 (5 bases). The ends were cut back, 1 base at V and 3 bases at J, with 6 bases in the middle. The CDR3 totals 13 residues. Per germline, CDR1 KGHSH and CDR2 LQKENI. DNA for the CDR3: TGTGCCAGCTCACCACTACAGGACACTGAAGCTTTCTTT. Its translation is CASSPLQDTEAFF. The entire variable domain, with the rest obtained from reference TRBV18 and TRBJ1-1, is as follows: NAGVMQNPRHLVRRRGQEARLRCSPMKGHSHVYWYRQLPEEGLKFMVYLQKENIIDESGMPKERFSAEFPKEGPSILRIQQVVRGDSAAYFCASSPLQDTEAFFGQGTRLTVV.

The table lists this clonotype with a few counts. The gene calls are TRBV4-1 and TRBJ1-1; D gene uncertain. Trimming took off 3 bases at V and 2 bases at J, with 10 bases between the two ends. The CDR3 spans 14 residues. The germline V gene encodes CDR1 MGHRA and CDR2 YSYEKL. Written as DNA, the CDR3 is TGCGCCAGCAGCCAGGCGGATCTCAACACTGAAGCTTTCTTT. Protein product: CASSQADLNTEAFF.